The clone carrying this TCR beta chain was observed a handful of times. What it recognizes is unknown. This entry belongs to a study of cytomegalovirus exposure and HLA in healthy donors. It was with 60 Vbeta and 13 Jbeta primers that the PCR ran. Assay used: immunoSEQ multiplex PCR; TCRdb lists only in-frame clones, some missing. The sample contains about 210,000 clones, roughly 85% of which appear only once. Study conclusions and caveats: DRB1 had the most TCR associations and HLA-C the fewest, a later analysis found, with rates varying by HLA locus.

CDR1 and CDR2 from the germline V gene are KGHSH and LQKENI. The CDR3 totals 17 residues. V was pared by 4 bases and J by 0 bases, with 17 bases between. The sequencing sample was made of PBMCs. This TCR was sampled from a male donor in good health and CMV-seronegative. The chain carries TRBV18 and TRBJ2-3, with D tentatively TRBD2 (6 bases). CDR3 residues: CASSLTGTRSSTDTQYF. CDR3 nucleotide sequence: TGTGCCAGCTCACTAACCGGGACTCGTTCTAGCACAGATACGCAGTATTTT. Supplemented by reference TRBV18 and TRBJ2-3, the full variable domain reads NAGVMQNPRHLVRRRGQEARLRCSPMKGHSHVYWYRQLPEEGLKFMVYLQKENIIDESGMPKERFSAEFPKEGPSILRIQQVVRGDSAAYFCASSLTGTRSSTDTQYFGPGTRLTVL.